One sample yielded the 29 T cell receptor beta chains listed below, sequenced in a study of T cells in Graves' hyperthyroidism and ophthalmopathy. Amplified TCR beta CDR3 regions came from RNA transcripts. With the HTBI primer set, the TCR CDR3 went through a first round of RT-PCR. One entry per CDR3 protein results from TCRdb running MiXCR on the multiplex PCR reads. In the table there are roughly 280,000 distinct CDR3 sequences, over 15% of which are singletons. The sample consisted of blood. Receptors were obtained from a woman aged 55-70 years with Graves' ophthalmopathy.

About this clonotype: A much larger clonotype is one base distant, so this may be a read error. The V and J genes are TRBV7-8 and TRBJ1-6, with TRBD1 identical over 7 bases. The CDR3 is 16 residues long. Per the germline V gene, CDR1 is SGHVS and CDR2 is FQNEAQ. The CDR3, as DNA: TGTGCCAGCAGCTTAAGGACCGGGACAGAATATTCATCCCTCCACTTT. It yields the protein CASSLRTGTEYSSLHF.

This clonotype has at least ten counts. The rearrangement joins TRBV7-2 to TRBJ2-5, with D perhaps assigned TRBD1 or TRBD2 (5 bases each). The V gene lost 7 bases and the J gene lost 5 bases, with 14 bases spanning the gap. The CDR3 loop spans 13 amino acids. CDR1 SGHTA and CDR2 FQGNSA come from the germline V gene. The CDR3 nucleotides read TGTGCCAGCAACCCAGGGAGTCGGGAGACCCAGTACTTC. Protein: CASNPGSRETQYF.

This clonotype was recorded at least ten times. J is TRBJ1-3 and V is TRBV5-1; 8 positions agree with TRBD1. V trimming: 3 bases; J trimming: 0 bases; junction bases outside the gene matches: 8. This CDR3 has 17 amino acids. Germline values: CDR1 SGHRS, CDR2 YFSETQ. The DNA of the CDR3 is TGCGCCAGCAGCTCCTCCGGACAGGGTATCTCTGGAAACACCATATATTTT. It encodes CASSSSGQGISGNTIYF.

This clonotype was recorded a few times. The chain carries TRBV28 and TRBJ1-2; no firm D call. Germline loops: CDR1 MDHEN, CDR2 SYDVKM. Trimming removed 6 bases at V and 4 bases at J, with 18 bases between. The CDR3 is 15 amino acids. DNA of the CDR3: TGTGCCAGCAGAAAATCTCCCGGGCCTAGCTATGGCTACACCTTC. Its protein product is CASRKSPGPSYGYTF.

CDR3 DNA sequence: TGTGCCAGCAGTCCCCCGGGTCTGGGGACCGGGGAGCTGTTTTTT. It specifies CASSPPGLGTGELFF. The V call is TRBV6-1, the J call TRBJ2-2; D is ambiguous. From germline, CDR1 is MNHNS and CDR2 SASEGT. The CDR3 consists of 15 residues. Trimming removed 5 bases from V and 5 bases from J, with 15 bases in between.

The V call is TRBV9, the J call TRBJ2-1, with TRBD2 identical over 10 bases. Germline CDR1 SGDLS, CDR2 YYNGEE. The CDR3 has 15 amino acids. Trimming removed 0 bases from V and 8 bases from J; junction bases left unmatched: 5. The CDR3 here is CASSVGLAGSDEQFF. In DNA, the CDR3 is TGTGCCAGCAGCGTAGGACTAGCGGGCAGCGATGAGCAGTTCTTC. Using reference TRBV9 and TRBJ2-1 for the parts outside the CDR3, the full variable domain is DSGVTQTPKHLITATGQRVTLRCSPRSGDLSVYWYQQSLDQGLQFLIQYYNGEERAKGNILERFSAQQFPDLHSELNLSSLELGDSALYFCASSVGLAGSDEQFFGPGTRLTVL.

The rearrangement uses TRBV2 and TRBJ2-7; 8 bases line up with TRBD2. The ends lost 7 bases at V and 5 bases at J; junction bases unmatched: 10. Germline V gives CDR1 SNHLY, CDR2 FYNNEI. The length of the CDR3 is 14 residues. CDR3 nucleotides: TGTGCCAGCATAAACTCGGGAGGGCATAACGAGCAGTACTTC. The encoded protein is CASINSGGHNEQYF.

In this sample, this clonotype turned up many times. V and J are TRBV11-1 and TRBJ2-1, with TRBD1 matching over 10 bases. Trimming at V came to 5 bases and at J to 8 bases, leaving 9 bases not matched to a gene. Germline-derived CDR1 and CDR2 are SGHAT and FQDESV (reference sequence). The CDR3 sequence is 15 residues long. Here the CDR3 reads CASSAGTGVGYEQFF. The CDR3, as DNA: TGTGCCAGCAGCGCCGGGACAGGGGTAGGCTATGAGCAGTTCTTC.

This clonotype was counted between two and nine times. CDR3 protein: CATSDNGQYYGYTF. CDR3 bases: TGTGCCACCAGTGACAACGGACAGTACTATGGCTACACCTTC. The V gene is TRBV24-1, the J gene TRBJ1-2; D perhaps matches TRBD1 (6 bases). The V end was cut by 4 bases, the J end by 3 bases, with 11 bases between. CDR3 size: 14 residues. Germline lookup yields CDR1 KGHDR and CDR2 SFDVKD.

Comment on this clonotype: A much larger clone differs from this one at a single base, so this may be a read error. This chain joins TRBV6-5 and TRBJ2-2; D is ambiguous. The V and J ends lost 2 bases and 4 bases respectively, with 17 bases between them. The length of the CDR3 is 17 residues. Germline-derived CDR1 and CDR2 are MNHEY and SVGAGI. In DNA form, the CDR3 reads TGTGCCAGCAGTTACGGTCTGTGGTCGTTCAGCACCGGGGAGCTGTTTTTT. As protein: CASSYGLWSFSTGELFF.

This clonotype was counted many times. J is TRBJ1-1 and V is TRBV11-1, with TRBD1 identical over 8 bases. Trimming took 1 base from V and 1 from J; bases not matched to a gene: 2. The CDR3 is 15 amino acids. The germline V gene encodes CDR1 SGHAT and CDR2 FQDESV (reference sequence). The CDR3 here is CASSLGDRGNTEAFF. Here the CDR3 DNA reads TGTGCCAGCAGCTTAGGAGACAGGGGGAACACTGAAGCTTTCTTT.

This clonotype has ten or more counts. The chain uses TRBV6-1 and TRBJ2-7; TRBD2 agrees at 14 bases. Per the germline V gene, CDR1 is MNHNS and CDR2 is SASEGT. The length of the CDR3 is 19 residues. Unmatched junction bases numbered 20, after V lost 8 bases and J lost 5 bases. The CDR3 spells CASLKTLSGGTSGSHEQYF. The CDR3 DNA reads TGTGCCAGCTTAAAAACGCTAAGCGGTGGGACTAGCGGGAGCCACGAGCAGTACTTC.

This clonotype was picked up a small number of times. The CDR3 here is CASRPGPQHYGYTF. In DNA form, the CDR3 reads TGTGCCAGCAGACCCGGGCCACAACACTATGGCTACACCTTC. The chain recombines TRBV2 with TRBJ1-2; D unresolved. CDR1 and CDR2 (germline): SNHLY, FYNNEI. The CDR3 totals 14 residues. The V gene lost 6 bases and the J gene lost 3 bases, with 14 bases spanning the gap.

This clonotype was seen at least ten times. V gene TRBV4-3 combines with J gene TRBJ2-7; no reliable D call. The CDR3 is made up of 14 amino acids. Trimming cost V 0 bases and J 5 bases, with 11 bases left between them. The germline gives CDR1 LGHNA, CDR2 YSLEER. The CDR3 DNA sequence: TGCGCCAGCAGCCAAGATCCAGGTACCCACGAGCAGTACTTC. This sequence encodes CASSQDPGTHEQYF.

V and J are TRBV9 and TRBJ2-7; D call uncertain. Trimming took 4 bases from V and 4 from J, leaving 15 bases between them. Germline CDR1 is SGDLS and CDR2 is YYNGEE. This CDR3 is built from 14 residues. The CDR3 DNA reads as TGTGCCAGCAGCCCCCGGGTAGGGTGGTACGAGCAGTACTTC. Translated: CASSPRVGWYEQYF.

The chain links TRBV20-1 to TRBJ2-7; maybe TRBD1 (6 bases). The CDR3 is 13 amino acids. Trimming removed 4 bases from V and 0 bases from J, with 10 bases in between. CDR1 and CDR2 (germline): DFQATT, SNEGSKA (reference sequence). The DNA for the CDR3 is TGCAGTGCTAATCACAGGGACTCCTACGAGCAGTACTTC. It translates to CSANHRDSYEQYF.

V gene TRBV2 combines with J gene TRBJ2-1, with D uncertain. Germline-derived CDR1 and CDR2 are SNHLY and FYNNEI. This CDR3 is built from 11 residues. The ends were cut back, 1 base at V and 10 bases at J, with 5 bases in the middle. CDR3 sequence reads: CASSEGGEQFF. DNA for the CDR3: TGTGCCAGCAGTGAAGGCGGCGAGCAGTTCTTC.

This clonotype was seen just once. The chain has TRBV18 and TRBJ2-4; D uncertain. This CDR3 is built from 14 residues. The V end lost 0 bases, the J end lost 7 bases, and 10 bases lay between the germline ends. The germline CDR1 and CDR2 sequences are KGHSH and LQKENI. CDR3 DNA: TGTGCCAGCTCACCACCTTCCGGGCCTAACATTCAGTACTTC. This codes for CASSPPSGPNIQYF.

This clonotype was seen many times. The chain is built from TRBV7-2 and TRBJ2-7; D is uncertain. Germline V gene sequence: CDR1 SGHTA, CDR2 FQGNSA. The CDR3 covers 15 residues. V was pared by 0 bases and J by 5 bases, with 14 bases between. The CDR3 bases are TGTGCCAGCAGCTTAGCTGTTTTAGCAATCCACGAGCAGTACTTC. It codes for CASSLAVLAIHEQYF.

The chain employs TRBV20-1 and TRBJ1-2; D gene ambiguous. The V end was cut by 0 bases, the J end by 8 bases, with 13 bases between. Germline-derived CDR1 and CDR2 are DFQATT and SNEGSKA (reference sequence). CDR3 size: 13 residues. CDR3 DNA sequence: TGCAGTGCTAGAGATCGGACCACCTGGGGCTACACCTTC. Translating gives CSARDRTTWGYTF.

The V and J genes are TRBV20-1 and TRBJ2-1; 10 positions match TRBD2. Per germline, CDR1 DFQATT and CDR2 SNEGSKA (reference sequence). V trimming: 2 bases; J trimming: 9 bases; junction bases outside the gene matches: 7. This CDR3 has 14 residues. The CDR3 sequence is CSARISGRFGEQFF. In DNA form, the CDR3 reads TGCAGTGCTAGAATTAGCGGGAGGTTCGGTGAGCAGTTCTTC.

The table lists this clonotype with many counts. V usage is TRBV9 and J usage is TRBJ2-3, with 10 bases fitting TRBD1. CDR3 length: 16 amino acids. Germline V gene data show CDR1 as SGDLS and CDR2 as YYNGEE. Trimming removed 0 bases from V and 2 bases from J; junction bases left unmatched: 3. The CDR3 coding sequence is TGTGCCAGCAGCGTAGAGGGACAGGGGCCCACAGATACGCAGTATTTT. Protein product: CASSVEGQGPTDTQYF.

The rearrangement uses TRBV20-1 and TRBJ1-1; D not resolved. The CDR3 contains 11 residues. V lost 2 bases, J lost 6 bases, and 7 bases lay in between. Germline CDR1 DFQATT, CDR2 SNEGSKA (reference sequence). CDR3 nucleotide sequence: TGCAGTGCTAGAAGACTTCCTGAAGCTTTCTTT. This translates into CSARRLPEAFF.

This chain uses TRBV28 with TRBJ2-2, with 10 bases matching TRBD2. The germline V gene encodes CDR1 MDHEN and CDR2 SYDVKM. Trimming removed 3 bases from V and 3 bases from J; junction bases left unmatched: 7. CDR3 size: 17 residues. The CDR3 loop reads CASSLFTGTSDTGELFF. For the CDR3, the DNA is TGTGCCAGCAGTTTGTTCACTGGGACTAGCGACACCGGGGAGCTGTTTTTT.

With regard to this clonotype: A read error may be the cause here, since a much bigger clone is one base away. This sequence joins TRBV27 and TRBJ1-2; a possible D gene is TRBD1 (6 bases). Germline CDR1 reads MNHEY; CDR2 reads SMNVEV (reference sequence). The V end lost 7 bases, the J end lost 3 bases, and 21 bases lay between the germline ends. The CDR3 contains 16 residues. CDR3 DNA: TGTGCCAGCAATCCGTCCCACGGACAGAATTACTATGGCTACACCTTC. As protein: CASNPSHGQNYYGYTF.

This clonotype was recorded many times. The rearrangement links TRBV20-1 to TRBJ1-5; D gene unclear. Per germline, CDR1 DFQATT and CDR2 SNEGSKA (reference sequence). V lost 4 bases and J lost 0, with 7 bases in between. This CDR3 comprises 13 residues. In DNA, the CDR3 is TGCAGTGCTATTCCTGGTAGCAATCAGCCCCAGCATTTT. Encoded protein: CSAIPGSNQPQHF.

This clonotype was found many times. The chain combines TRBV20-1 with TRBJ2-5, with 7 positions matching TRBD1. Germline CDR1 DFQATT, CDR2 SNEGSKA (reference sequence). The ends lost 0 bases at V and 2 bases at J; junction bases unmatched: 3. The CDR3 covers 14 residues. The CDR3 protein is CSARESTGQETQYF. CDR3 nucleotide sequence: TGCAGTGCTAGAGAATCGACAGGGCAAGAGACCCAGTACTTC.

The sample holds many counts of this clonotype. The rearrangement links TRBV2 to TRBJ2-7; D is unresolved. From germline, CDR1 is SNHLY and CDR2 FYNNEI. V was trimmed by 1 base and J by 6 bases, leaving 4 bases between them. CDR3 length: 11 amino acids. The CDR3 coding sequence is TGTGCCAGCAGTGAAGGTGGCGAGCAGTACTTC. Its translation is CASSEGGEQYF.

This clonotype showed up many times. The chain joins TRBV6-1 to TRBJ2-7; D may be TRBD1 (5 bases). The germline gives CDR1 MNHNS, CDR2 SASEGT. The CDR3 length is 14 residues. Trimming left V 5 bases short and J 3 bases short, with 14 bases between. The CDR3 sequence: CASSTRDSYYEQYF. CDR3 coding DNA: TGTGCCAGCAGTACCCGAGACAGTTACTACGAGCAGTACTTC.